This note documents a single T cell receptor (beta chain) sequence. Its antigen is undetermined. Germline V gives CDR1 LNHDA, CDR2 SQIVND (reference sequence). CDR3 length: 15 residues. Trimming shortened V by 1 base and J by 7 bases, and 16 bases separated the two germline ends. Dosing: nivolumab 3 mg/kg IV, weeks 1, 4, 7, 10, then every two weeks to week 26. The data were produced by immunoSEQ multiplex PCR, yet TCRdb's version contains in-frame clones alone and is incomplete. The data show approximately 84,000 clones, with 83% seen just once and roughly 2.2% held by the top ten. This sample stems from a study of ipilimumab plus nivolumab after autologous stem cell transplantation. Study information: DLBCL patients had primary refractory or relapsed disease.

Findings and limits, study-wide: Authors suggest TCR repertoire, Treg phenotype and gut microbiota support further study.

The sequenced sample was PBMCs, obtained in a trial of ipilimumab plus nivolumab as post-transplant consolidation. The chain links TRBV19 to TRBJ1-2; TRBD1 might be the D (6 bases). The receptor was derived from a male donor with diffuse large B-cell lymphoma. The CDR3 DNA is TGTGCCAGTAGTATAGGTAGGGGGGCGCCCGGTGGCTACACCTTC. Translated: CASSIGRGAPGGYTF.